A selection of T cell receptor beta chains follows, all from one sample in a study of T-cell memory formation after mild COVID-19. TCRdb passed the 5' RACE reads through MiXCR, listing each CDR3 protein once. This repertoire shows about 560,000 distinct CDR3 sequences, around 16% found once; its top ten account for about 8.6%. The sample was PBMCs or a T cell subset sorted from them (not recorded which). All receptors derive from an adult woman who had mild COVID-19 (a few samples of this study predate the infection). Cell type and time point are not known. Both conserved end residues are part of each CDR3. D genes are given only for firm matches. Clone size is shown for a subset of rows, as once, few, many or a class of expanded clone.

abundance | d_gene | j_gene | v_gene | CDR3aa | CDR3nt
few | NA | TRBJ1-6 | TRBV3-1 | CASSRGQSRSPLHF | TGTGCCAGCAGTCGAGGACAGTCTCGGTCACCCCTCCACTTT
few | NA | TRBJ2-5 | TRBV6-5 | CASSYGGSPETQYF | TGTGCCAGCAGTTACGGCGGCAGTCCGGAGACCCAGTACTTC
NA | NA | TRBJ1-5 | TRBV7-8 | CASSLKRGGQPQHF | TGTGCCAGCAGCTTAAAGAGGGGCGGGCAGCCCCAGCATTTT
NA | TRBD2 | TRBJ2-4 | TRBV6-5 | CASSPRAGSLAKNIQYF | TGTGCCAGCAGTCCCCGAGCGGGGTCCTTGGCCAAAAACATTCAGTACTTC
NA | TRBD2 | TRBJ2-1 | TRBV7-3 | CASSLKGLAGYNEQFF | TGTGCCAGCAGCTTAAAGGGACTAGCGGGCTACAATGAGCAGTTCTTC
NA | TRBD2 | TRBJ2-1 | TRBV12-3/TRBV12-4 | CASAGTSGIAHEQFF | TGTGCCAGCGCCGGGACTAGCGGGATCGCCCATGAGCAGTTCTTC
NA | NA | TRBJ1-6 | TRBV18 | CASSRAGLTGSPLHF | TGTGCCAGCTCACGGGCAGGGTTGACCGGTTCACCCCTCCACTTT
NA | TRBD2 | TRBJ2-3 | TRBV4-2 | CASSQVSSGYTDTQYF | TGTGCCAGCAGCCAAGTGTCTAGCGGGTACACAGATACGCAGTATTTT
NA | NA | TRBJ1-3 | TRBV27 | CASRTLQGGTGNTIYF | TGTGCCAGCAGAACGCTGCAGGGCGGTACTGGAAACACCATATATTTT
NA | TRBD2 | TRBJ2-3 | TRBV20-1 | CSARPLAGGTDTQYF | TGCAGTGCCCGACCACTAGCGGGGGGCACAGATACGCAGTATTTT